This paragraph covers one TCR beta chain sequence. V lost 0 bases and J 3 bases, leaving 9 bases between the germline ends. CDR3 length: 15 amino acids. The germline CDR1 and CDR2 sequences are MGHRA and YSYEKL. The sample is drawn from a study of T-cell memory formation after mild COVID-19. TCRdb reprocessed the 5' RACE reads with MiXCR, giving one entry per CDR3 protein. The table includes about 610,000 distinct CDR3 sequences, around 15% detected once. The receptor was isolated from an adult woman who had mild COVID-19 (a few samples of this study predate the infection). Cell type and time point are not known. The material sequenced was PBMCs or a T cell subset sorted from them (not recorded which). This sequence joins TRBV4-1 and TRBJ2-1, with D unresolved. The CDR3 nucleotides read TGCGCCAGCAGCCAAGAATATAGCATCTACAATGAGCAGTTCTTC. It codes for CASSQEYSIYNEQFF.